This T cell receptor beta chain was identified in a study of metastatic and nonmetastatic thyroid tumors. Germline CDR1 SGHVS, CDR2 FQNEAQ. The CDR3 spans 14 residues. As originally analysed: A distant-metastasis classifier for papillary thyroid cancer was built using CDR3 differences across clinicopathological groups. TCRdb reanalyzed the PCR reads via MiXCR. These V and J calls are TCRdb output, not the study's own analysis. The sample lists roughly 12,000 clones, more than 25% occurring once. Thyroid surgery was performed in patients who had received no treatment beforehand. Notes on this clone: At one end, the junction sequence differs from germline, possibly due to a read error.

The chain combines TRBV7-8 with TRBJ2-7; D tentatively fits TRBD1 or TRBD2 (6 bases each). The receptor's source is a male donor with papillary thyroid cancer or a benign thyroid nodule (not recorded which). Some clones in this sample may be carry-over from other donors' samples. The sequencing sample was made of adjacent normal tissue. CDR3 bases: TGTGCCAGCAGCTTAGCGATACAGGGTCGGGAGCAGTGCTTC. Translation gives CASSLAIQGREQCF.